What follows are 24 T cell receptor beta chains derived from one specimen sequenced in a study of identical twins. TCRdb re-called the 5' RACE reads through MiXCR, storing one row per CDR3 protein. The sample has 1.5 million to 2 million distinct CDR3 sequences, about 32% seen once. The sample consisted of cord blood. These receptors all come from a newborn girl in good health.

On this clonotype itself: A clone one base away is much larger, so this may be a read error. The chain links TRBV5-1 to TRBJ2-4; 9 nucleotides align to TRBD1. Germline V gene sequence: CDR1 SGHRS, CDR2 YFSETQ. V shed 4 bases, J shed 6 bases, and the junction held 5 bases outside the gene matches. CDR3 length equals 14 residues. Here the CDR3 reads CASSVEGQGNIQYF. As DNA, the CDR3 is TGCGCCAGCAGCGTGGAGGGACAGGGAAACATTCAGTACTTC.

A few counts support this clonotype. This chain uses TRBV3-1 with TRBJ2-4; 10 nucleotides agree with TRBD2. V lost 0 bases and J lost 0; bases outside the gene matches: 2. Germline lookup yields CDR1 LGHDT and CDR2 YNNKEL (reference sequence). The CDR3 has 17 residues. Here the CDR3 reads CASSQDLAGEAKNIQYF. DNA for the CDR3: TGTGCCAGCAGCCAAGACCTAGCGGGAGAAGCCAAAAACATTCAGTACTTC.

The chain's CDR3 is CASSLRTRLTNTEAFF. The CDR3 bases are TGTGCCAGCAGCTTGAGAACCCGCCTTACAAACACTGAAGCTTTCTTT. The rearrangement uses TRBV7-8 and TRBJ1-1; no definite D call. The germline gives CDR1 SGHVS, CDR2 FQNEAQ. V dropped 3 bases and J dropped 2 bases, with 16 bases sitting between them. The CDR3 covers 16 residues.

This clonotype showed up many times. The chain couples TRBV25-1 to TRBJ1-2, with TRBD1 as a possible D gene (5 bases). The CDR3 sequence is 15 residues long. Germline loops: CDR1 MGHDK, CDR2 SYGVNS. V was pared by 1 base and J by 1 base, with 10 bases between. CDR3 in amino acids: CASSESGTVNYGYTF. CDR3 sequence (DNA): TGTGCCAGCAGTGAATCCGGGACGGTTAACTATGGCTACACCTTC.

This rearrangement joins TRBV20-1 to TRBJ1-5, with D possibly matching TRBD1 (6 bases). Trimming took off 3 bases at V and 4 bases at J, with 19 bases between the two ends. The germline V gene encodes CDR1 DFQATT and CDR2 SNEGSKA (reference sequence). The CDR3 loop spans 16 amino acids. CDR3 protein: CSASPFTGPPNQPQHF. The DNA for the CDR3 is TGCAGTGCTAGCCCCTTCACAGGGCCCCCGAATCAGCCCCAGCATTTT.

This clonotype was recorded a few times. V usage is TRBV27 and J usage is TRBJ1-6; 10 bases agree with TRBD1. CDR3 length: 15 residues. The J segment lost 7 bases and the V segment lost 5 bases, leaving 5 bases of the junction unmatched. Germline lookup yields CDR1 MNHEY and CDR2 SMNVEV (reference sequence). The CDR3 reads CASSPTTGGNSPLHF. CDR3 sequence (DNA): TGTGCCAGCAGTCCGACGACAGGGGGCAATTCACCCCTCCACTTT.

This clonotype was picked up one time. This sequence may be a read error, since a much larger clone differs from it by one base. The genes are TRBV12-3 or TRBV12-4 and TRBJ2-3, with 13 nucleotides matching TRBD2. J was trimmed by 5 bases and V by 8 bases; bases with no gene match: 10. There are 16 residues in the CDR3. CDR3 residues: CASGGLAGAGGDTQYF. DNA of the CDR3: TGTGCCAGCGGAGGACTAGCGGGAGCAGGTGGAGATACGCAGTATTTT.

Only a few counts were recorded for this clonotype. The rearrangement joins TRBV7-9 to TRBJ2-7, with no clear D. Per germline, CDR1 SEHNR and CDR2 FQNEAQ (reference sequence). The length of the CDR3 is 13 residues. Trimming cost V 5 bases and J 6 bases, with 14 bases left between them. Written as DNA, the CDR3 is TGTGCCAGCAGCGTAGGTGGGGTTGGCGAGCAGTACTTC. Protein sequence: CASSVGGVGEQYF. The full variable domain, in which reference TRBV7-9 and TRBJ2-7 provide the parts outside the CDR3, is DTGVSQNPRHKITKRGQNVTFRCDPISEHNRLYWYRQTLGQGPEFLTYFQNEAQLEKSRLLSDRFSAERPKGSFSTLEIQRTEQGDSAMYLCASSVGGVGEQYFGPGTRLTVT.

The chain combines TRBV21-1 with TRBJ1-4. TRBV21-1 is annotated as a pseudogene. The CDR3 runs 14 residues. This chain's CDR3 is CASSKENNEGKLFF. The DNA of the CDR3 is TGTGCCAGCAGCAAAGAGAACAACGAGGGAAAACTGTTTTTT.

Written as DNA, the CDR3 is TGCAGCGTTGAGGGGAGGGGGCGCGAAAAACTGTTTTTT. It is translated as CSVEGRGREKLFF. The V and J genes are TRBV29-1 and TRBJ1-4; 7 nucleotides align to TRBD1. Germline CDR1 and CDR2: SQVTM and ANQGSEA. This CDR3 is 13 amino acids long. J lost 8 bases, V lost 3 bases, and 6 bases had no gene match.

This clonotype has only one observation. This may arise from a read error, as a much more abundant clone is one base away. The chain employs TRBV6-6 and TRBJ2-7, with D perhaps matching TRBD1 (6 bases). CDR1 and CDR2 from the germline V gene are MNHNY and SVGAGI (reference sequence). V lost 0 bases and J 7 bases, leaving 16 bases between the germline ends. The CDR3 is 15 amino acids. Here the CDR3 DNA reads TGTGCCAGCAGTTACTCGATACTACTAGGGGGTGAGCAGTACTTC. Its translation: CASSYSILLGGEQYF.

The CDR3 DNA reads as TGCAGTGCTAGAGATGCGGGAGTAGGAAGCACAGATACGCAGTATTTT. It translates to CSARDAGVGSTDTQYF. The rearrangement links TRBV20-1 to TRBJ2-3; 7 bases match TRBD2. Unmatched junction bases numbered 6, after V lost 0 bases and J lost 0 bases. CDR1 is DFQATT, CDR2 SNEGSKA, per germline (reference sequence). CDR3 length: 16 residues.

This CDR3 reads CASSERGPEAFF. The CDR3 bases are TGCGCCAGCAGTGAACGGGGTCCTGAAGCTTTCTTT. The chain employs TRBV10-2 and TRBJ1-1, with D hard to call. V was clipped by 3 bases and J by 6 bases, with 8 bases between them. Germline-derived CDR1 and CDR2 are WSHSY and SAAADI. The CDR3 sequence is 12 residues long.

A few counts support this clonotype. The chain recombines TRBV9 with TRBJ1-6; no reliable D call. This CDR3 is 12 amino acids long. V lost 6 bases and J 9 bases, leaving 10 bases between the germline ends. Germline CDR1 reads SGDLS; CDR2 reads YYNGEE. The CDR3 spells CASTNPGSPLHF. CDR3 nucleotides: TGTGCCAGCACCAACCCCGGTTCACCCCTCCACTTT.

The J gene is TRBJ2-7, the V gene TRBV14; D is uncertain. The DNA end is more similar to TRBJ2-5, so the J call may be wrong. The CDR3 totals 11 residues. CDR1 and CDR2 from the germline V gene are SGHDN and FVKESK. CDR3 residues: CASSAGRTQYF. For the CDR3, the DNA is TGTGCCAGCAGCGCCGGTAGGACCCAGTACTTC.

This rearrangement joins TRBV12-3 or TRBV12-4 to TRBJ2-5; maybe TRBD2 (5 bases). The CDR3 runs 15 residues. Trimming took off 6 bases at V and 2 bases at J, with 16 bases between the two ends. CDR3 loop: CASSPRAPLQETQYF. CDR3 DNA sequence: TGTGCCAGCAGCCCGAGGGCTCCTCTACAAGAGACCCAGTACTTC.

This clonotype was observed at least ten times. V usage is TRBV5-1 and J usage is TRBJ2-4; 7 nucleotides agree with TRBD1. Trimming at V came to 0 bases and at J to 2 bases, leaving 8 bases not matched to a gene. The CDR3 covers 17 residues. Germline lookup yields CDR1 SGHRS and CDR2 YFSETQ. In DNA form, the CDR3 reads TGCGCCAGCAGCTTGGCCGAAGGGGGCCTAACCAAAAACATTCAGTACTTC. This translates into CASSLAEGGLTKNIQYF. The full variable domain, with the rest looked up from reference TRBV5-1 and TRBJ2-4, is KAGVTQTPRYLIKTRGQQVTLSCSPISGHRSVSWYQQTPGQGLQFLFEYFSETQRNKGNFPGRFSGRQFSNSRSEMNVSTLELGDSALYLCASSLAEGGLTKNIQYFGAGTRLSVL.

This clonotype appeared a few times. This chain joins TRBV7-9 and TRBJ2-1; 8 bases match TRBD1. The CDR3 is 15 amino acids. With V trimmed by 1 base and J by 5 bases, 4 bases remained unmatched. Germline values: CDR1 SEHNR, CDR2 FQNEAQ (reference sequence). Written as DNA, the CDR3 is TGTGCCAGCAGCTTAGGACAGGGGCAGGACAATGAGCAGTTCTTC. Translated, it gives CASSLGQGQDNEQFF.

Many counts were recorded for this clonotype. The chain has TRBV7-2 and TRBJ2-5, with TRBD2 as a possible D gene (6 bases). Deletions cut 1 base from V and 3 bases from J, with 12 bases between. The CDR3 is made up of 15 amino acids. Germline CDR1 reads SGHTA; CDR2 reads FQGNSA. The CDR3 DNA sequence: TGTGCCAGCAGCTTAGGGGCTAGCGCTGAAGAGACCCAGTACTTC. Its translation: CASSLGASAEETQYF.

V and J are TRBV6-2 or TRBV6-3 and TRBJ2-3, with TRBD1 matching 8 bases. The CDR3 loop spans 16 amino acids. Germline CDR1 is MNHEY and CDR2 is SVGEGT. Trimming took 0 bases from V and 4 from J; bases not matched to a gene: 6. DNA for the CDR3: TGTGCCAGCAGTTACTCGCGCGGACAGGGCCCAGATACGCAGTATTTT. As protein: CASSYSRGQGPDTQYF.

This sequence joins TRBV7-2 and TRBJ2-5; 8 bases are a match to TRBD2. The CDR3 consists of 16 residues. Per germline, CDR1 SGHTA and CDR2 FQGNSA. V was clipped by 5 bases and J by 2 bases; unmatched bases: 10. CDR3 sequence: CASSPGTRSSQETQYF. The CDR3 DNA reads as TGTGCCAGCAGCCCAGGGACTAGATCCTCGCAAGAGACCCAGTACTTC.

This clonotype was picked up a small number of times. This chain links TRBV20-1 with TRBJ2-3; D is possibly TRBD1 (5 bases). V lost 0 bases and J 1 base, leaving 11 bases between the germline ends. CDR1 and CDR2 from the germline V gene are DFQATT and SNEGSKA (reference sequence). The length of the CDR3 is 15 residues. CDR3 DNA sequence: TGCAGTGCTAGAGATTCTCTAGGGGGCACAGATACGCAGTATTTT. Translating gives CSARDSLGGTDTQYF.

This clonotype turned up a few times. This chain joins TRBV13 and TRBJ2-5, with no clear D. With 2 bases removed from V and 7 bases from J, the gap between germline ends came to 11 bases. The CDR3 contains 13 residues. Germline CDR1 is PRHDT and CDR2 is FYEKMQ (reference sequence). The CDR3 region has the DNA TGTGCCAGCAGCTTATCTCGGGTGGCGACCCAGTACTTC. Its translation: CASSLSRVATQYF.

This clonotype was counted a few times. The chain links TRBV5-1 to TRBJ2-1; 10 bases fit TRBD2. Germline V CDR1 and CDR2: SGHRS, YFSETQ. The trim removed 2 bases at V and 8 bases at J, leaving 19 bases unmatched. This CDR3 comprises 19 residues. CDR3 region: CASSLGSLAGNYGYYEQFF. The CDR3 nucleotides read TGCGCCAGCAGCTTAGGCTCACTAGCGGGAAACTATGGGTACTATGAGCAGTTCTTC.